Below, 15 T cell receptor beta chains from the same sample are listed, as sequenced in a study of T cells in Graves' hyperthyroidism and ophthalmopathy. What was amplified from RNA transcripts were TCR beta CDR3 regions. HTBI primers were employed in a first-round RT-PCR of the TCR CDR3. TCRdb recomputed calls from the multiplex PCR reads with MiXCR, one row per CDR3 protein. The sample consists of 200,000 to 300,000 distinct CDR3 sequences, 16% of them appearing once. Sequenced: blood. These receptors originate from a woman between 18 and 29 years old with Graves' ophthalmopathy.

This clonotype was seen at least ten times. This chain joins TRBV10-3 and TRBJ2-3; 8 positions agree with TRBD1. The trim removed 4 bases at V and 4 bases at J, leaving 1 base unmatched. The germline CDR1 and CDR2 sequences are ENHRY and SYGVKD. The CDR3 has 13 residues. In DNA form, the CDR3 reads TGTGCCATCAGTGTGACAGGGGCAGATACGCAGTATTTT. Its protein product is CAISVTGADTQYF.

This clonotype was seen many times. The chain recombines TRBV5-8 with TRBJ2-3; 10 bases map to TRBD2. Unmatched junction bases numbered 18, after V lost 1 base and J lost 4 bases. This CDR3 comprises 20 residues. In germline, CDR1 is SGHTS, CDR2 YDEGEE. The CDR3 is CASSLRGSWTSGDVADTQYF. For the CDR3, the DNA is TGTGCCAGCAGCTTGAGGGGGAGTTGGACTAGCGGCGACGTGGCAGATACGCAGTATTTT.

In nucleotides, the CDR3 is TGCAGCGTTTGGCAGGGGGCGAACACTGAAGCTTTCTTT. As protein: CSVWQGANTEAFF. The V gene is TRBV29-1, the J gene TRBJ1-1, with 8 bases lining up with TRBD1. The length of the CDR3 is 13 residues. Germline V gene data show CDR1 as SQVTM and CDR2 as ANQGSEA. The ends lost 5 bases at V and 1 base at J; junction bases unmatched: 3.

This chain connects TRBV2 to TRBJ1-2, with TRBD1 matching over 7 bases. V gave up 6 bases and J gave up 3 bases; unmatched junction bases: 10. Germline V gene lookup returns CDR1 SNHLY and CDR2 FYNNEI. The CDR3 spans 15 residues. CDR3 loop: CASRGDSVTDYGYTF. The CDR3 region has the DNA TGTGCCAGCAGGGGGGACAGCGTGACCGACTATGGCTACACCTTC.

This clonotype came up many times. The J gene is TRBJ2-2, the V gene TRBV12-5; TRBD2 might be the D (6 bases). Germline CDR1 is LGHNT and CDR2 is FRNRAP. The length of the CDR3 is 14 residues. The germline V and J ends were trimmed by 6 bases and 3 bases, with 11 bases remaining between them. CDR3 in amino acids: CASGSGGDTGELFF. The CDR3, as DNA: TGTGCTAGTGGATCCGGGGGAGACACCGGGGAGCTGTTTTTT.

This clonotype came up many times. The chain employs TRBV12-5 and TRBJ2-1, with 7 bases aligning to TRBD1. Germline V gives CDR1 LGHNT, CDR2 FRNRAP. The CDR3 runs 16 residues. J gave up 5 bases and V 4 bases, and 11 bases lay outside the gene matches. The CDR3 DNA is TGTGCTAGTGGTTGGATGACAGGGAATTGGGACAATGAGCAGTTCTTC. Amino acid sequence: CASGWMTGNWDNEQFF.

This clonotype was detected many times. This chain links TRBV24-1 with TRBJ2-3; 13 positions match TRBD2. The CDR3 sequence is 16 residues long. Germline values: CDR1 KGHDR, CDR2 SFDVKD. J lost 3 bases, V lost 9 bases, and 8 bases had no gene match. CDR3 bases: TGTGCCACCTGGGAAGGACTAGCGGGAGTTACAGATACGCAGTATTTT. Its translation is CATWEGLAGVTDTQYF.

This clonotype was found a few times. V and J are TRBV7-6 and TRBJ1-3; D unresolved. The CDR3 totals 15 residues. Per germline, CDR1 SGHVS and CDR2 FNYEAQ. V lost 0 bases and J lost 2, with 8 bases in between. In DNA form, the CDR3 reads TGTGCCAGCAGCTTAGCGTACGGGCCTGGAAACACCATATATTTT. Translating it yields CASSLAYGPGNTIYF.

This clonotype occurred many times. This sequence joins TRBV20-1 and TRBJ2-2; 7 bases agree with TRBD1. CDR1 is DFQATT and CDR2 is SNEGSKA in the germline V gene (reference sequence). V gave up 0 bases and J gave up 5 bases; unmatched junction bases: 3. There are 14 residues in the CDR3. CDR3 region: CSAREGRGTGELFF. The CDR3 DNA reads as TGCAGTGCTAGAGAGGGCAGGGGGACCGGGGAGCTGTTTTTT.

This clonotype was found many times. CDR3 bases: TGTGCCAGCAGCGAGGCAGGTCAGGAGACCCAGTACTTC. Translated: CASSEAGQETQYF. V gene TRBV9 combines with J gene TRBJ2-5, with D hard to call. The CDR3 length is 13 residues. Germline V gene sequence: CDR1 SGDLS, CDR2 YYNGEE. The V and J ends lost 3 bases and 5 bases respectively, with 11 bases between them.

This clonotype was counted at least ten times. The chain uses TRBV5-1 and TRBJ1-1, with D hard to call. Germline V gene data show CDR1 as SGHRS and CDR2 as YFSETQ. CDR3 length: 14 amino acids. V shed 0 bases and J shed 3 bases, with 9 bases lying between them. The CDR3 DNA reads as TGCGCCAGCAGCTTGGGAGGGTCGTACACTGAAGCTTTCTTT. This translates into CASSLGGSYTEAFF.

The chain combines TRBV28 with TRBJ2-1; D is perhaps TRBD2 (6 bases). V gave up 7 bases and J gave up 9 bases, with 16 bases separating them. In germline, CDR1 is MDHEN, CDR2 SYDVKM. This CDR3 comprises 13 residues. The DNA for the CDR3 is TGTGCCAGCATCCGGAGGGGTACCAGTGAGCAGTTCTTC. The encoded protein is CASIRRGTSEQFF.

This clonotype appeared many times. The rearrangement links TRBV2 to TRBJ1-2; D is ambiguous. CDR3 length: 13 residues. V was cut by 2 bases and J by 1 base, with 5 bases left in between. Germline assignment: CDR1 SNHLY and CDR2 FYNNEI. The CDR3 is CASSESLNYGYTF. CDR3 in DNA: TGTGCCAGCAGTGAAAGTCTTAACTATGGCTACACCTTC.

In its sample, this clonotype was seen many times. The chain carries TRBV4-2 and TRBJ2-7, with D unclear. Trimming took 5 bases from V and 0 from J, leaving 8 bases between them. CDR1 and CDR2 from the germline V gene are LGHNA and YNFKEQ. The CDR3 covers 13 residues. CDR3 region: CASSESYSYEQYF. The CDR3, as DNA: TGTGCCAGCAGCGAATCCTACTCCTACGAGCAGTACTTC.

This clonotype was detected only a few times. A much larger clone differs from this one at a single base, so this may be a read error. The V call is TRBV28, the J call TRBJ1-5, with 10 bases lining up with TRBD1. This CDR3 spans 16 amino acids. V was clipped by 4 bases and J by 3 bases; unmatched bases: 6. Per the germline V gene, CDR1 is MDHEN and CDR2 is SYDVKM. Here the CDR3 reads CASSSLGTGDNQPQHF. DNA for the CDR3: TGTGCCAGCAGTTCTCTCGGGACAGGGGACAATCAGCCCCAGCATTTT. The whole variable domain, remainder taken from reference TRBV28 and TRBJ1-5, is DVKVTQSSRYLVKRTGEKVFLECVQDMDHENMFWYRQDPGLGLRLIYFSYDVKMKEKGDIPEGYSVSREKKERFSLILESASTNQTSMYLCASSSLGTGDNQPQHFGDGTRLSIL.